This TCR beta chain was sequenced during a study of long-term antiretroviral therapy in people with HIV. A word on this clone: Its target is not known.

Until DNA extraction, the samples held between about 0.9-10 million cryopreserved PBMC. The ends were cut back, 5 bases at V and 6 bases at J, with 19 bases in the middle. The germline V gene has CDR1 SGHTA and CDR2 FQGNSA. The length of the CDR3 is 15 residues. It was version v3.0 of the immunoSEQ assay that was run at survey level. Clones were sequenced by immunoSEQ multiplex PCR, and TCRdb holds only the in-frame ones, with some missing. The sample holds just under 30,000 clones, around 85% seen once. Study-level points and caveats: Post-treatment diversity went higher with ART but stayed below transplant donor controls.

The source was unsorted PBMCs, collected around 5 years before starting antiretroviral therapy. The sequence came from a middle-aged man with HIV. The chain uses TRBV7-2 and TRBJ1-2; D remains ambiguous. For the CDR3, the DNA is TGTGCCAGCAGCCGCTACGGCCGAAGGCTGGATGGCTACACCTTC. Its translation: CASSRYGRRLDGYTF.